This T cell receptor (beta chain) comes out of a study of blood T cell repertoires in COVID-19. At the level of the study: The origin of the acute and convalescent COVID-19 samples was the United States, Italy and Spain. T cells, B-cell-depleted T cells, or PBMCs supplied cDNA or gDNA.

This CDR3 is built from 16 residues. CDR1 and CDR2 (germline): LGHNA, YNFKEQ. J lost 4 bases, V lost 5 bases, and 7 bases had no gene match. Authors' analysis steps: Researchers report that nucleated cell counts were estimated from reference gene primer amplification. Only in-frame clones appear in the TCRdb table, and some are missing; sequencing was by immunoSEQ multiplex PCR. Clone size and the V and J calls come from that table; the DNA yielded D and trimming. The sample contains roughly 250,000 clones, about 76% of which appear only once. The receptor was isolated from an older woman with active or convalescent COVID-19. The sample taken for sequencing was peripheral blood. V usage is TRBV4-2 and J usage is TRBJ2-3, with 12 bases that match TRBD2. The CDR3 DNA sequence: TGTGCCAGCAGCGCCCGACTAGCGGGGGTGCCAGATACGCAGTATTTT. Its translation is CASSARLAGVPDTQYF.